The T cell receptor (beta chain) under discussion was sequenced for a study of blood T cell repertoires in COVID-19. Turning to the study itself: The United States, Italy and Spain were the sources of the acute and convalescent COVID-19 samples. The cDNA or gDNA used as material had been derived from T cells, B-cell-depleted T cells, or PBMCs.

V shed 3 bases, J shed 1 base, and the junction held 3 bases outside the gene matches. The CDR3 covers 16 residues. The germline V gene encodes CDR1 KGHSH and CDR2 LQKENI. Original processing notes: Counts of nucleated cells, estimated from reference gene primer amplification, were obtained. TCRdb keeps only in-frame clones here, not all; method: immunoSEQ multiplex PCR. V, J and clone size were drawn from that table, and D and trimming were deduced from the DNA. The data hold about 230,000 clones, with 75% to 90% observed a single time. Sequencing was performed on peripheral blood. The receptor was isolated from a woman between 65 and 79 years old with active or convalescent COVID-19. The V and J genes are TRBV18 and TRBJ2-2, with 9 bases aligning to TRBD2. CDR3 amino acids: CASSPASGKNTGELFF. The DNA of the CDR3 is TGTGCCAGCTCACCTGCTAGCGGGAAGAACACCGGGGAGCTGTTTTTT.